Each of the 27 T cell receptor beta chains below was sequenced from the same sample in a study of technical replicates of blood from several donors (dated by TCRdb to the late 2010s). Library creation used the immunoSEQ multiplex PCR assay. In its TCRdb copy, this immuneACCESS table keeps in-frame sequences only and misses some clones. Where compared with another copy, unresolved V genes explain less than half of these, and the others have no known cause. The sample records about 44,000 clones, around 96% of which are singletons. The ten largest account for approximately 0.37% of the sample. Sequencing was performed on T cells isolated from PBMCs. Receptors were obtained from a human donor in good health.

The gene calls are TRBV7-2 and TRBJ1-1, with TRBD1 matching 8 bases. Germline-derived CDR1 and CDR2 are SGHTA and FQGNSA. This CDR3 is 18 amino acids long. The V and J ends lost 7 bases and 1 base, in that order; junction bases with no gene match: 17. Here the CDR3 reads CASTPPLPGGLRNTEAFF. CDR3 sequence (DNA): TGTGCCAGCACCCCACCCCTGCCAGGGGGCTTAAGGAACACTGAAGCTTTCTTT.

The CDR3 sequence is CASSRLAATYNEQFF. The CDR3 DNA is TGTGCCAGCAGCCGACTAGCGGCCACCTACAATGAGCAGTTCTTC. The chain has TRBV7-3 and TRBJ2-1, with 9 bases fitting TRBD2. Germline-derived CDR1 and CDR2 are SGHTA and FQGTGA. This CDR3 contains 15 residues. The junction had 4 bases not matched to a gene; V was cut back by 5 bases and J by 2 bases. The variable domain in full, with the rest retrieved from reference TRBV7-3 and TRBJ2-1, is GAGVSQTPSNKVTEKGKYVELRCDPISGHTALYWYRQSLGQGPEFLIYFQGTGAADDSGLPNDRFFAVRPEGSVSTLKIQRTERGDSAVYLCASSRLAATYNEQFFGPGTRLTVL.

This clone was seen only once. The V gene is TRBV28, the J gene TRBJ2-3, with D possibly being TRBD2 (5 bases). The germline V gene encodes CDR1 MDHEN and CDR2 SYDVKM. The CDR3 spans 13 residues. Trimming left V 3 bases short and J 5 bases short, with 9 bases between. As DNA, the CDR3 is TGTGCCAGCAGTTTGAGGGCTGGAGATACGCAGTATTTT. It translates to CASSLRAGDTQYF.

The rearrangement links TRBV7-9 to TRBJ2-7; D gene ambiguous. CDR3 length equals 14 residues. The V end lost 1 base, the J end lost 6 bases, and 13 bases lay between the germline ends. Germline CDR1 and CDR2: SEHNR and FQNEAQ (reference sequence). The CDR3: CASSLEADPGEQYF. In DNA form, the CDR3 reads TGTGCCAGCAGCTTAGAGGCAGACCCAGGCGAGCAGTACTTC.

The chain joins TRBV19 to TRBJ2-7; 8 bases are shared with TRBD1. Germline CDR1 reads LNHDA; CDR2 reads SQIVND (reference sequence). This CDR3 is 14 amino acids long. J gave up 3 bases and V 4 bases, and 5 bases lay outside the gene matches. The CDR3 DNA follows: TGTGCCAGTAGTAGGACAGGGCTTCTCTACGAGCAGTACTTC. Translating gives CASSRTGLLYEQYF.

This chain joins TRBV29-1 and TRBJ2-7; TRBD2 is a possible D gene (6 bases). Between the trimmed V and J ends, which lost 5 bases and 1 base, there was a span of 12 bases. Germline V gene sequence: CDR1 SQVTM, CDR2 ANQGSEA. The CDR3 extends over 13 amino acids. CDR3 loop: CSVSGLGSYEQYF. As DNA, the CDR3 is TGCAGCGTTTCGGGACTGGGGTCCTACGAGCAGTACTTC.

This chain joins TRBV13 and TRBJ1-1; 8 positions match TRBD1. The CDR3 length is 14 residues. V lost 6 bases, J lost 1 base, and 4 bases stayed unmatched. Germline V gene sequence: CDR1 PRHDT, CDR2 FYEKMQ (reference sequence). CDR3 in DNA: TGTGCCAGCAGATCAGGGGGCAGGAACACTGAAGCTTTCTTT. As protein: CASRSGGRNTEAFF.

This sequence joins TRBV2 and TRBJ1-2; TRBD1 agrees at 8 bases. In germline, CDR1 is SNHLY, CDR2 FYNNEI. J lost 4 bases, V lost 11 bases, and 6 bases had no gene match. This CDR3 contains 12 residues. This chain's CDR3 is CAAPTGGYGYTF. The CDR3 nucleotides read TGTGCCGCCCCCACAGGGGGCTATGGCTACACCTTC.

The rearrangement uses TRBV10-3 and TRBJ2-3; TRBD2 is a possible D gene (5 bases). Trimming removed 6 bases at V and 0 bases at J, with 16 bases between. CDR1 and CDR2 from the germline V gene are ENHRY and SYGVKD. The CDR3 spans 16 residues. The CDR3 DNA sequence: TGTGCCATCAGGGGTGGCGGAAGGACTAGCACAGATACGCAGTATTTT. This translates into CAIRGGGRTSTDTQYF.

The chain employs TRBV14 and TRBJ2-7; 10 positions agree with TRBD1. V shed 3 bases, J shed 11 bases, and the junction held 4 bases outside the gene matches. CDR3 size: 12 residues. The germline gives CDR1 SGHDN, CDR2 FVKESK. The CDR3 loop is CASSQGQGTKYF. CDR3 DNA: TGTGCCAGCAGCCAGGGACAGGGGACTAAGTACTTC.

The chain uses TRBV9 and TRBJ2-2, with D perhaps TRBD1 (6 bases). The CDR3 is 15 residues long. CDR1 is SGDLS and CDR2 is YYNGEE in the germline V gene. V lost 4 bases and J 7 bases, leaving 17 bases between the germline ends. CDR3 coding DNA: TGTGCCAGCAGCAACCGATGGGGGCCGGACGGGGAGCTGTTTTTT. Translated: CASSNRWGPDGELFF.

This chain uses TRBV11-3 with TRBJ2-7, with TRBD2 as a possible D gene (5 bases). Germline V CDR1 and CDR2: SGHNT, YENEEA. The CDR3 loop spans 14 amino acids. Deletions cut 4 bases from V and 7 bases from J, with 17 bases between. CDR3 nucleotides: TGTGCCAGCAGCTCGAGGGTCGGGGATCGGGAGCAGTACTTC. Its translation is CASSSRVGDREQYF.

The chain has TRBV5-1 and TRBJ2-3; 8 positions agree with TRBD2. The CDR3 runs to 16 residues. With 0 bases clipped from V and 2 bases from J, the junction kept 5 bases outside the gene matches. The V gene's germline CDR1 is SGHRS and CDR2 YFSETQ. The CDR3 is CASSLGAGGTTDTQYF. CDR3 DNA: TGCGCCAGCAGCTTGGGGGCGGGAGGTACCACAGATACGCAGTATTTT.

This chain uses TRBV6-5 with TRBJ2-7; D is unresolved. Trimming removed 4 bases from V and 3 bases from J, with 4 bases in between. CDR1 MNHEY and CDR2 SVGAGI come from the germline V gene. The CDR3 extends over 11 amino acids. CDR3 coding DNA: TGTGCCAGCAGTTCCCTCTACGAGCAGTACTTC. It encodes CASSSLYEQYF.

The chain carries TRBV18 and TRBJ2-7; D might be TRBD2 (6 bases). This CDR3 is built from 12 residues. With 3 bases removed from V and 5 bases from J, the gap between germline ends came to 8 bases. Germline-derived CDR1 and CDR2 are KGHSH and LQKENI. The CDR3 here is CASSPGTDEQYF. CDR3 DNA: TGTGCCAGCTCACCCGGGACTGACGAGCAGTACTTC.

This chain joins TRBV18 and TRBJ1-1; D is unresolved. Between the trimmed V and J ends, which lost 4 bases and 1 base, there was a span of 10 bases. The CDR3 contains 14 residues. In germline, CDR1 is KGHSH, CDR2 LQKENI. DNA for the CDR3: TGTGCCAGCTCACTGATACAAGAGAACACTGAAGCTTTCTTT. Translating it yields CASSLIQENTEAFF.

The V call is TRBV6-5, the J call TRBJ1-3, with D unclear. Germline V gene sequence: CDR1 MNHEY, CDR2 SVGAGI. Between the trimmed V and J ends, which lost 5 bases and 0 bases, there was a span of 11 bases. CDR3 length: 15 residues. CDR3 DNA: TGTGCCAGCAGTACGACACCCTTCTCTGGAAACACCATATATTTT. This gives the protein CASSTTPFSGNTIYF.

The chain is built from TRBV7-9 and TRBJ2-1, with D unresolved. CDR1 is SEHNR, CDR2 FQNEAQ, per germline (reference sequence). Trimming removed 5 bases at V and 8 bases at J, with 16 bases between. CDR3 length: 14 amino acids. This CDR3 is CASSPDLVSDEQFF. Written as DNA, the CDR3 is TGTGCCAGCAGCCCTGATCTAGTCTCGGATGAGCAGTTCTTC.

The chain links TRBV11-2 to TRBJ2-7, with D perhaps TRBD2 (6 bases). CDR3 length: 15 amino acids. The germline V and J ends were trimmed by 2 bases and 5 bases, with 16 bases remaining between them. The V gene's germline CDR1 is SGHAT and CDR2 FQNNGV. CDR3 region: CASSLTRTKGDEQYF. The CDR3 nucleotides are TGTGCCAGCAGCTTAACTCGGACTAAGGGCGACGAGCAGTACTTC.

The chain links TRBV7-8 to TRBJ1-2; TRBD1 agrees at 10 bases. With V trimmed by 6 bases and J by 2 bases, 6 bases remained unmatched. Germline V lookup: CDR1 SGHVS, CDR2 FQNEAQ. This CDR3 contains 15 residues. For the CDR3, the DNA is TGTGCCAGCAGTCAGCCGGGACAGGGGAACTATGGCTACACCTTC. Translating gives CASSQPGQGNYGYTF.

The rearrangement uses TRBV6-5 and TRBJ2-7, with 9 positions matching TRBD2. The germline V gene encodes CDR1 MNHEY and CDR2 SVGAGI. The CDR3 is made up of 14 amino acids. The J segment lost 0 bases and the V segment lost 6 bases, leaving 3 bases of the junction unmatched. The CDR3 DNA is TGTGCCAGCAGAAGACTAGCGGACTCCTACGAGCAGTACTTC. Amino acid sequence: CASRRLADSYEQYF.

The chain's CDR3 is CASRRTGGADTQYF. The CDR3 coding sequence is TGTGCCAGCAGGCGGACAGGGGGCGCAGATACGCAGTATTTT. V is TRBV25-1 and J is TRBJ2-3, with 11 bases matching TRBD1. CDR3 size: 14 residues. Germline V CDR1 and CDR2: MGHDK, SYGVNS. V lost 6 bases to trimming and J lost 4 bases; unmatched junction nucleotides: 3. Full variable domain (missing parts from reference TRBV25-1 and TRBJ2-3): EADIYQTPRYLVIGTGKKITLECSQTMGHDKMYWYQQDPGMELHLIHYSYGVNSTEKGDLSSESTVSRIRTEHFPLTLESARPSHTSQYLCASRRTGGADTQYFGPGTRLTVL.

The rearrangement uses TRBV19 and TRBJ1-1, with TRBD1 as a possible D gene (5 bases). The V gene lost 5 bases and the J gene lost 7 bases, with 11 bases spanning the gap. The CDR3 has 12 residues. Germline V lookup: CDR1 LNHDA, CDR2 SQIVND (reference sequence). As DNA, the CDR3 is TGTGCCAGTAGTCTTGGGGCACGTGAAGCTTTCTTT. It translates to CASSLGAREAFF. Full variable domain (outside the CDR3, taken from reference TRBV19 and TRBJ1-1): DGGITQSPKYLFRKEGQNVTLSCEQNLNHDAMYWYRQDPGQGLRLIYYSQIVNDFQKGDIAEGYSVSREKKESFPLTVTSAQKNPTAFYLCASSLGAREAFFGQGTRLTVV.

This chain joins TRBV7-8 and TRBJ1-1; tentatively, D is TRBD1 (6 bases). This CDR3 has 18 amino acids. Germline V CDR1 and CDR2: SGHVS, FQNEAQ. The ends were cut back, 0 bases at V and 0 bases at J, with 17 bases in the middle. CDR3 protein: CASSLATRGTQLNTEAFF. In DNA form, the CDR3 reads TGTGCCAGCAGCTTAGCCACCAGGGGCACCCAATTGAACACTGAAGCTTTCTTT. Together with reference TRBV7-8 and TRBJ1-1, the CDR3 gives the full variable domain: GAGVSQSPRYKVAKRGQDVALRCDPISGHVSLFWYQQALGQGPEFLTYFQNEAQLDKSGLPSDRFFAERPEGSVSTLKIQRTQQEDSAVYLCASSLATRGTQLNTEAFFGQGTRLTVV.

The chain links TRBV15 to TRBJ2-2; D may be TRBD2 (6 bases). The length of the CDR3 is 16 residues. Germline loops: CDR1 LNHNV, CDR2 YYDKDF (reference sequence). Trimming cost V 4 bases and J 1 base, with 13 bases left between them. The CDR3 nucleotides are TGTGCCACCAGCAAGTGGGGTAGCGGGAACACCGGGGAGCTGTTTTTT. Amino acids: CATSKWGSGNTGELFF.

The chain carries TRBV6-5 and TRBJ1-1; D ambiguous. CDR3 size: 11 residues. Deletions cut 7 bases from V and 3 bases from J, with 6 bases between. CDR1 and CDR2 from the germline V gene are MNHEY and SVGAGI. CDR3: CASMSDTEAFF. CDR3 DNA sequence: TGTGCCAGCATGTCGGACACTGAAGCTTTCTTT.

The chain has TRBV6-5 and TRBJ2-2, with a weak D call TRBD1 (5 bases). Trimming shortened V by 6 bases and J by 4 bases, and 9 bases separated the two germline ends. This CDR3 has 13 residues. CDR1 is MNHEY and CDR2 is SVGAGI in the germline V gene. In nucleotides, the CDR3 is TGTGCCAGCAGCTCCAGGGTCACCGGGGAGCTGTTTTTT. Its translation: CASSSRVTGELFF.